This TCR beta chain was sequenced for a study of shared clonotypes between healthy human individuals. Original processing methods: Junction-only sequences produced by ImmunoSEQ had no quality scores, so filtering differed. The assay was immunoSEQ multiplex PCR, and TCRdb's table has in-frame clones only and misses some. V, J and clone size are those of that table, while D and trimming were read from the DNA. Among about 2 million clones listed, 85% to 95% were seen once. Trimming removed 3 bases from V and 7 bases from J, with 19 bases in between. The CDR3 is made up of 15 amino acids. The germline V gene encodes CDR1 GTSNPN and CDR2 SVGIG (reference sequence).

V and J are TRBV30 and TRBJ1-5; tentatively, D is TRBD1 (5 bases). The specimen sequenced was naive CD4+ T cells sorted from blood. Subset of the sample: CD45RA+ positively selected. The receptor's source is a man younger than 35 in good health. CDR3 sequence (DNA): TGTGCCTGGAGCTCTACCGGGACTTTGTACCAGCCCCAGCATTTT. Translated: CAWSSTGTLYQPQHF.